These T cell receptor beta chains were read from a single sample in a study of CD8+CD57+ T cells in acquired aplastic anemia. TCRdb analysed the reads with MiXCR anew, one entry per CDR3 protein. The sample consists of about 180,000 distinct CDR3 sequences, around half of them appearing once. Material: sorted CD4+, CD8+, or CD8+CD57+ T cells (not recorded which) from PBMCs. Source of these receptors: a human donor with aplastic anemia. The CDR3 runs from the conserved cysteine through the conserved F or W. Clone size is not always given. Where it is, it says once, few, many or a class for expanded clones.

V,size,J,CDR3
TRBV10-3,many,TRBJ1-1,CAISESRAEGTEAFF
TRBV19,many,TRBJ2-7,CASGFLGSYEQYF
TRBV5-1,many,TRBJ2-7,CASSLGASRQLYEQYF
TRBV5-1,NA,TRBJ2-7,CASSLSSSLDEQYF
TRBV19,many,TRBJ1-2,CASSSGGASGYTF
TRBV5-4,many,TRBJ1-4,CASSLPQLNEKLFF
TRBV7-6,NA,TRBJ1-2,CATRGENRGYTF
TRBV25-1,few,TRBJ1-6,CASRTGQQLSPLHF
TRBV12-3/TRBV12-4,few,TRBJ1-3,CASSFRPGTGTGTSGNTIYF
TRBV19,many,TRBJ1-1,CASSIKRPGDTEAFF
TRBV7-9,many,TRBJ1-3,CASSSSPRRLVF
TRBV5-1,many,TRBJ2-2,CASSLSGGANTGELFF
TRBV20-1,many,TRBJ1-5,CSASANARQGRHSNQPQHF
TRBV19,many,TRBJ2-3,CASSIGGFDTDTQYF
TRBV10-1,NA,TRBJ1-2,CASRTDLVRSYTF
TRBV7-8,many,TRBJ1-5,CASSLLGQAYHQPQHF
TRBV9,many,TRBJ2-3,CASSGTPLGVDTQYF
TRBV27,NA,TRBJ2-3,CASRGGSGDTQYF
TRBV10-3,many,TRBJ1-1,CAIRARDRGTEAFF
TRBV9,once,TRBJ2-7,CASSVGPSGTSSPYEQYF
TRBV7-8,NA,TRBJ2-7,CASSLVSALYEQYF